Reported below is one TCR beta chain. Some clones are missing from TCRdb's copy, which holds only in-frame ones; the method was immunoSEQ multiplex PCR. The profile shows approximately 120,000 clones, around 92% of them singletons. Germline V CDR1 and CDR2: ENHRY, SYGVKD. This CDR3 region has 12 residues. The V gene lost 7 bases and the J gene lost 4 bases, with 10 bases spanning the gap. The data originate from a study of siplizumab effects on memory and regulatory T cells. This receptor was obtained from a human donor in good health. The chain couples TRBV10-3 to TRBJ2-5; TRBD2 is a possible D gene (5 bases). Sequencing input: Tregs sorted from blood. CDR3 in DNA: TGTGCCATCACTGCCGAGGGAGAGACCCAGTACTTC. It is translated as CAITAEGETQYF.